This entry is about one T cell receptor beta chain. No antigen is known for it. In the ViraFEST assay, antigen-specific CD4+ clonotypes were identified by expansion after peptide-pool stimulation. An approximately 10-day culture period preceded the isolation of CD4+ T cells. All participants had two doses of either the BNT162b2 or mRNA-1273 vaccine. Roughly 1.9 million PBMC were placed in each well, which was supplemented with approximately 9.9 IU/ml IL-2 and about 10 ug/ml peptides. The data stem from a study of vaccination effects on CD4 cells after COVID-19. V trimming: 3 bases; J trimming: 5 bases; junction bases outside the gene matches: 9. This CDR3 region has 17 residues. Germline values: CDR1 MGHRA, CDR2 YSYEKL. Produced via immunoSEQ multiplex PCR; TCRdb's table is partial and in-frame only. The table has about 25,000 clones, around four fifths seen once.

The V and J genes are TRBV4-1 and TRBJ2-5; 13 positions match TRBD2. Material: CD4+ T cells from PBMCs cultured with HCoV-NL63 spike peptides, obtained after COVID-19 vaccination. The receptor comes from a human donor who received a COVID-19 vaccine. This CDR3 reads CASSHRLAGGQGETQYF. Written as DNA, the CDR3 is TGCGCCAGCAGCCACCGACTAGCGGGGGGCCAGGGGGAGACCCAGTACTTC.